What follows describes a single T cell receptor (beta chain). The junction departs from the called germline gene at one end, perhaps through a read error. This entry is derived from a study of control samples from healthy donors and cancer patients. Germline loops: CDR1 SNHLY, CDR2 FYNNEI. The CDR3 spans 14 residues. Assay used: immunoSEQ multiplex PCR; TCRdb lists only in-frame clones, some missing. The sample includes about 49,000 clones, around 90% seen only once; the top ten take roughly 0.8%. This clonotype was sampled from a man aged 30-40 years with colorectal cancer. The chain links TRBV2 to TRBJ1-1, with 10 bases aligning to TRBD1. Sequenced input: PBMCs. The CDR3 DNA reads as TGTGCCAGCAGCGGGACAGGGGTATACTCTGAGGCTTTCTTT. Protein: CASSGTGVYSEAFF.